What follows is one TCR beta chain and its context. A much larger clone differs from this one at a single base, so this may be a read error. This record belongs to a study of Graves' ophthalmopathy and Graves' hyperthyroidism. CDR3 regions of TCR beta were amplified from RNA transcripts. Following a first-round RT-PCR that used HTBI primers, a second-round multiplex PCR was carried out. MiXCR, applied by TCRdb to the multiplex PCR reads, yields one record per CDR3 protein. The sample includes about 1.2 million distinct CDR3 sequences, about 38% of them seen just once. This CDR3 contains 14 residues. The germline V gene has CDR1 LNHDA and CDR2 SQIVND (reference sequence). A diagnosis was made from clinical symptoms together with serum thyroxine, TRAb, thyroid ultrasound and orbital computed tomography.

The clonotype comes from an adult man with Graves' hyperthyroidism. The chain couples TRBV19 to TRBJ1-1; 9 bases line up with TRBD1. The source material was peripheral blood or thyroid tissue (not recorded which). In nucleotides, the CDR3 is TGTGCCGGTAGTGCGACAGGGGGGTGGACTGAAGCTTTCTTT. Translated: CAGSATGGWTEAFF.